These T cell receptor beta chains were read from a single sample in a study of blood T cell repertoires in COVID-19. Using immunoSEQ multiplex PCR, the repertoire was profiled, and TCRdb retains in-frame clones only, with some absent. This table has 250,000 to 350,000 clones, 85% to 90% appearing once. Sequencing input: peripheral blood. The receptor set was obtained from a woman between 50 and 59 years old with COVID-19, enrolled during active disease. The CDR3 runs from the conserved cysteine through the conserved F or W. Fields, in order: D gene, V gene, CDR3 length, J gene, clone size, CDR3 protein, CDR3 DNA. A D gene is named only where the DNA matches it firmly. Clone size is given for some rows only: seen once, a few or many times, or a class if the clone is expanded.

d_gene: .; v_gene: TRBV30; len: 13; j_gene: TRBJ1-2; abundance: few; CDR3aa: CAWSSGTNYGYTF; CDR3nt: TGTGCCTGGAGTTCAGGGACTAACTATGGCTACACCTTC
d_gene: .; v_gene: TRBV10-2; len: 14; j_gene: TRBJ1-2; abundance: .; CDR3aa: CASSGDKENYGYTF; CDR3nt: TGCGCCAGCAGTGGGGACAAGGAGAACTATGGCTACACCTTC
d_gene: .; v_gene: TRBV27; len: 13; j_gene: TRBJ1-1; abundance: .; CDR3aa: CASSLGRNAEAFF; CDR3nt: TGTGCCAGCAGTTTAGGTAGAAACGCTGAAGCTTTCTTT
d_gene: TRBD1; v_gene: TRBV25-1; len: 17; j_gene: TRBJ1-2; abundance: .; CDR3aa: CASRSMSRDSKNYGYTF; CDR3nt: TGTGCCAGCAGATCAATGAGCCGGGACAGCAAGAACTATGGCTACACCTTC
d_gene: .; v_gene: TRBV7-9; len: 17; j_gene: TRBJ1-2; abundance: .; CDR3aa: CASSRRGGPVGNYGYTF; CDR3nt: TGTGCCAGCAGCCGAAGGGGTGGGCCAGTAGGGAACTATGGCTACACCTTC
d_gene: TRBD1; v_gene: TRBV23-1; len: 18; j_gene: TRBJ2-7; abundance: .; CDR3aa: CASSHPSTGTVDSYEQYF; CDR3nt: TGCGCCAGCAGTCACCCTTCAACCGGGACAGTTGATTCCTACGAGCAGTACTTC
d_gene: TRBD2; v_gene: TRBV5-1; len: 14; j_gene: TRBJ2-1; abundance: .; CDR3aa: CASPWGGSYNEQFF; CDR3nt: TGCGCCAGCCCCTGGGGGGGGTCCTACAATGAGCAGTTCTTC
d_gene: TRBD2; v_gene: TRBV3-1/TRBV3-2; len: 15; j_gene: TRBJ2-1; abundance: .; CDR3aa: CASSQGLAGDNEQFF; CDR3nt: TGTGCCAGCAGCCAGGGACTAGCGGGAGACAATGAGCAGTTCTTC
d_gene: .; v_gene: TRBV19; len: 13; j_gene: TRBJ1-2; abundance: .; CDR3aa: CASSIGGNYGYTF; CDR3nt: TGTGCCAGTAGTATTGGGGGCAACTATGGCTACACCTTC
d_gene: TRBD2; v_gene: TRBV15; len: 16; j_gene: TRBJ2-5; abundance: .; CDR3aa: CATRGLAGGPVETQYF; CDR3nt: TGTGCCACCAGAGGGCTAGCGGGAGGGCCGGTGGAGACCCAGTACTTC
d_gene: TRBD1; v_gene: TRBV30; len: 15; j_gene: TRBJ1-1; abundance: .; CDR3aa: CAWSPNLGQGGEAFF; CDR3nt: TGTGCCTGGAGCCCGAACCTCGGACAGGGCGGTGAAGCTTTCTTT
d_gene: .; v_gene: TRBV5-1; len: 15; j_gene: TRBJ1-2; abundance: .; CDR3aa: CASKPSPRTDYGYTF; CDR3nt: TGCGCCAGCAAACCCTCCCCAAGGACAGACTATGGCTACACCTTC
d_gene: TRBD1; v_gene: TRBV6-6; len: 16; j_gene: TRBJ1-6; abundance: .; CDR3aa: CASSQPPGQGDSPLHF; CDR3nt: TGTGCCAGCAGCCAACCCCCGGGACAGGGGGACTCACCCCTCCACTTT
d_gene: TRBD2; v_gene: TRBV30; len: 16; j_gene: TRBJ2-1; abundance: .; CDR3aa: CAWSPSSGPIYNEQFF; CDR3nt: TGTGCCTGGAGTCCCTCTAGCGGACCAATTTACAATGAGCAGTTCTTC
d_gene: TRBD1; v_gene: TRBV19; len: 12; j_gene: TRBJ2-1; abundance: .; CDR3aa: CASSIQGAGQFF; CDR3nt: TGTGCCAGTAGTATACAGGGGGCAGGGCAGTTCTTC
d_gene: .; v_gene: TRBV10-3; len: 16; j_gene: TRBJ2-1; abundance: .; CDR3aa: CAISVLGGPSYNEQFF; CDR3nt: TGTGCCATCAGTGTTTTAGGAGGGCCCTCCTACAATGAGCAGTTCTTC
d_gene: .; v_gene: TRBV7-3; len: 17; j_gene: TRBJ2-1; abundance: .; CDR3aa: CASSLNPRWGDYNEQFF; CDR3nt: TGTGCCAGCAGCTTAAACCCCCGGTGGGGAGACTACAATGAGCAGTTCTTC
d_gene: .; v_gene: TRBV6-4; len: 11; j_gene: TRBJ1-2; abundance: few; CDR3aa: CATVIDYGYTF; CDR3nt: TGTGCCACCGTAATTGACTATGGCTACACCTTC
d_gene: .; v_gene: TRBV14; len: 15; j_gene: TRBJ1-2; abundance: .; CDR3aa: CASSLPRGGDYGYTF; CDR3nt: TGTGCCAGCAGCCTCCCTCGGGGAGGTGACTATGGCTACACCTTC
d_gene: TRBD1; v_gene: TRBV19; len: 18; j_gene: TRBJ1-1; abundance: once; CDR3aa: CASSTDHQGARLDTEAFF; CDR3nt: TGTGCCAGTAGTACGGACCATCAGGGGGCTCGGTTGGACACTGAAGCTTTCTTT
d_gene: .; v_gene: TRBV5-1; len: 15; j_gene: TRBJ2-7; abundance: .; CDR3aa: CASRSNPGHTYEQYF; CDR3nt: TGCGCCAGCAGATCTAACCCCGGACACACCTACGAGCAGTACTTC
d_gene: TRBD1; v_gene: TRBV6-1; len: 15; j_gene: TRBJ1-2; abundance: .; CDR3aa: CASSEGTGGISGYTF; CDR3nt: TGTGCCAGCAGTGAAGGGACAGGGGGCATCTCGGGCTACACCTTC
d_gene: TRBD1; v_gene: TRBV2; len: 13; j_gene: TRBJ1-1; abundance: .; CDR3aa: CASSWTGHTEAFF; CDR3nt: TGTGCCAGCAGTTGGACAGGGCACACTGAAGCTTTCTTT
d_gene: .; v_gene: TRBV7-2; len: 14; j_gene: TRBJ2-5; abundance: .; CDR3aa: CASSPPGVQETQYF; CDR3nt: TGTGCCAGCAGCCCCCCGGGGGTCCAAGAGACCCAGTACTTC
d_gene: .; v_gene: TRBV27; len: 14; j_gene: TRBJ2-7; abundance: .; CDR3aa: CASSPFGGTYEQYF; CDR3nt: TGTGCCAGCAGCCCCTTCGGAGGGACCTACGAGCAGTACTTC
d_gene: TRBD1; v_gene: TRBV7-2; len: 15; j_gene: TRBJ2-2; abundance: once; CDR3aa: CASSPTGAYTGELFF; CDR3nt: TGTGCCAGCAGCCCTACAGGGGCGTACACCGGGGAGCTGTTTTTT
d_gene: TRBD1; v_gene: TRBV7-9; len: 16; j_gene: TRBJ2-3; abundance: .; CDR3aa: CASSLIGTGETDTQYF; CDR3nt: TGTGCCAGCAGCTTAATCGGGACAGGGGAAACAGATACGCAGTATTTT
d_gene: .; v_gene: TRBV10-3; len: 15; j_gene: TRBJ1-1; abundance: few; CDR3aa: CAISDMVWSGTEAFF; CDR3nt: TGTGCCATCAGTGACATGGTCTGGTCGGGGACTGAAGCTTTCTTT
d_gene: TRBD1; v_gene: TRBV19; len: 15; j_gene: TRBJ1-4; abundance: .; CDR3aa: CATRDRKTLGEKLFF; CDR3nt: TGTGCCACCCGGGACAGAAAGACTCTGGGTGAAAAACTGTTTTTT
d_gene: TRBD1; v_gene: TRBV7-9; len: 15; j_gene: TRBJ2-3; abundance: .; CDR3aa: CASSTGEQITDTQYF; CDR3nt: TGTGCCAGCAGCACAGGGGAGCAGATCACAGATACGCAGTATTTT
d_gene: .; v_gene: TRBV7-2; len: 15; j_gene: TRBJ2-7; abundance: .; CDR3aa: CASSLDGPAGLEQYF; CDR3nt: TGTGCCAGCAGCTTAGATGGACCCGCGGGTCTCGAGCAGTACTTC
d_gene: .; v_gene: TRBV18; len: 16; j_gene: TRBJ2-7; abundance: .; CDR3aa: CASSPRDYRSPYEQYF; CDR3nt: TGTGCCAGCTCACCGCGGGATTACAGGTCCCCCTACGAGCAGTACTTC
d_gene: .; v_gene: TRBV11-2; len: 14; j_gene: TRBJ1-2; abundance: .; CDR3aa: CASSGTSRLIGYTF; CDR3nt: TGTGCCAGCAGCGGGACAAGTCGTTTAATTGGCTACACCTTC
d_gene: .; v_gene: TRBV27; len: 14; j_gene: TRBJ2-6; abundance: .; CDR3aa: CASSGLQIPNVLTF; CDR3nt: TGTGCCAGCAGTGGGTTACAGATCCCCAACGTCCTGACTTTC
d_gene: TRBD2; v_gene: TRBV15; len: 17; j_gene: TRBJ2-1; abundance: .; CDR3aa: CATSRDAWASGNNEQFF; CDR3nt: TGTGCCACCAGCAGAGATGCGTGGGCTAGCGGGAACAATGAGCAGTTCTTC
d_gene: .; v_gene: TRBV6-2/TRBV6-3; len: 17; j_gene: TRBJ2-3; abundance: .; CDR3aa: CASSYSLTGSRPDTQYF; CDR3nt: TGTGCCAGCAGTTACTCCCTGACTGGATCTAGGCCGGATACGCAGTATTTT
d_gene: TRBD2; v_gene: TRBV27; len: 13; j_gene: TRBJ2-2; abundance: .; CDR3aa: CASRPGGTGELFF; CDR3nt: TGTGCCAGCAGACCGGGAGGAACCGGGGAGCTGTTTTTT
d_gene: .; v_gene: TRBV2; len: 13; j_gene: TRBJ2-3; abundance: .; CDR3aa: CASTSTGTDTQYF; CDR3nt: TGTGCCAGCACCTCGACAGGCACAGATACGCAGTATTTT
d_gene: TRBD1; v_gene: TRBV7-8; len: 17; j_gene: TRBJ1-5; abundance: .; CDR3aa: CASSLGSTGVRNQPQHF; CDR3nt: TGTGCCAGCAGCTTAGGTTCTACAGGGGTTCGCAATCAGCCCCAGCATTTT
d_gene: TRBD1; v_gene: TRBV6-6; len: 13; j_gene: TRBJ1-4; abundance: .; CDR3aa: CASVTGTLGKLFF; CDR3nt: TGTGCCAGCGTGACAGGGACTCTGGGAAAACTGTTTTTT
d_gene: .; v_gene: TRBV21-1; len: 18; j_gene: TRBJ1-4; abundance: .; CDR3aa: CASSNGTDILATNEKLFF; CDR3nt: TGTGCCAGCAGCAACGGGACAGATATACTTGCAACTAATGAAAAACTGTTTTTT
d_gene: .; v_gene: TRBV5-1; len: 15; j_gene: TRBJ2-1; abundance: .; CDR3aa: CASSLGGGTLGEQFF; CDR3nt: TGCGCCAGCAGCTTGGGGGGCGGGACGCTGGGAGAGCAGTTCTTC
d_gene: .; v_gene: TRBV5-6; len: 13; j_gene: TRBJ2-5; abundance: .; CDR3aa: CASSGTYQETQYF; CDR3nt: TGTGCCAGCAGCGGTACATATCAAGAGACCCAGTACTTC
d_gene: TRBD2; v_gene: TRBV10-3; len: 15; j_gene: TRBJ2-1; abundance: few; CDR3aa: CAISGTPTSWDEQFF; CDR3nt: TGTGCCATCAGTGGTACCCCGACTAGCTGGGATGAGCAGTTCTTC
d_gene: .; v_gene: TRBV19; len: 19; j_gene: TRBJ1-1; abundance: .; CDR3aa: CASSIYSTLRGHPNTEAFF; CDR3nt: TGTGCCAGTAGTATATATAGTACGTTGCGGGGGCACCCTAACACTGAAGCTTTCTTT
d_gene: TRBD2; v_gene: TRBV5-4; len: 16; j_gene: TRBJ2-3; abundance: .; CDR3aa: CATQRTSGKVTDTQYF; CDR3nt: TGTGCCACTCAAAGGACTAGCGGGAAGGTCACAGATACGCAGTATTTT
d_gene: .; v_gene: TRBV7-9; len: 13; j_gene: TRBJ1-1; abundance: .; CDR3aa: CASSLETATEAFF; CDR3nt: TGTGCCAGCAGCTTAGAAACTGCCACTGAAGCTTTCTTT